Listed here is a single TCR beta chain. Its ends do not fully match the called genes, so a read error is possible. The length of the CDR3 is 17 residues. Germline V gene data show CDR1 as MNHNS and CDR2 as SASEGT. This specimen belongs to a study of blood T cell repertoires in COVID-19. The wider study: PBMCs, B-cell-depleted T cells, or T cells were the source of the cDNA or gDNA that made up the material.

Cohorts were determined from participant-reported clinical history. Either two negative PCRs, clearance, or symptom resolution qualified Cohort 3 donors as recovered. Generated by immunoSEQ multiplex PCR, the TCRdb table keeps only in-frame clones and is missing some. This sample carries 250,000 or so clones, more than 75% of them seen once, and the ten largest clones take 2% to 2.5%. The sequenced sample consisted of PBMCs or T cells enriched from blood (not recorded which). This TCR derives from a woman in her forties or fifties who had recovered from COVID-19. This chain connects TRBV6-1 to TRBJ1-1; no definite D call. Here the CDR3 DNA reads TGTGTCAGCAGTGTGCGTTCCGGGATCCGGGCTCGCACTGAAGCTTTCTTT. Its translation is CVSSVRSGIRARTEAFF.